What follows describes a single T cell receptor beta chain. Antigen: not known. The data belong to a study of cytomegalovirus exposure and HLA in healthy donors. Vbeta (60) and Jbeta (13) primers were used in the PCR. Method: immunoSEQ multiplex PCR; TCRdb's copy keeps in-frame clones and lacks some. The data hold 150,000 or so clones, with about 75% observed a single time. The germline V gene encodes CDR1 LNHNV and CDR2 YYDKDF (reference sequence). The CDR3 is 13 amino acids. The germline V and J ends were trimmed by 1 base and 6 bases, with 10 bases remaining between them. Study results and caveats: Later on, an analysis tied approximately 17,000 TCR beta sequences to HLA alleles at 0.05 false discovery rate. Most TCRs appeared rarely, but some public TCRs recurred in many donors. A classifier reportedly called cytomegalovirus status with high sensitivity and specificity.

This TCR came from a woman aged 45 to 65 in good health and CMV-seropositive. Sequenced material: PBMCs. V gene TRBV15 combines with J gene TRBJ2-7; D unclear. The CDR3 spells CATSRGAGFEQYF. The DNA for the CDR3 is TGTGCCACCAGCAGAGGGGCTGGGTTCGAGCAGTACTTC.